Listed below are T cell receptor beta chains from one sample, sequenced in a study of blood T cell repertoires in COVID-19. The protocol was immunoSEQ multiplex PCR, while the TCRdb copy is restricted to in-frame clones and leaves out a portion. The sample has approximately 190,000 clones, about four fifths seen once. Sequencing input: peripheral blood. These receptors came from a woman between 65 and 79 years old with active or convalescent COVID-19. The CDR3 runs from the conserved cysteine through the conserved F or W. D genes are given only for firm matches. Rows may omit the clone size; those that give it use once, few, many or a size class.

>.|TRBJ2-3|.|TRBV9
TGTGCCAGCAGCGTAGCGGCACTACCGGGGGATACGCAGTATTTT
CASSVAALPGDTQYF
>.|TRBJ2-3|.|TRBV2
TGTGCCAGCACACGGGAAGGAACAGATACGCAGTATTTT
CASTREGTDTQYF
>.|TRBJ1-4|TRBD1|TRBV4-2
TGTGCCAGCAGCCAGGACAGGGAAAATGAAAAACTGTTTTTT
CASSQDRENEKLFF
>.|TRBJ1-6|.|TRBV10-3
TGTGCCATCAGTGAATTGAGTGGGGGGAATTCACCCCTCCACTTT
CAISELSGGNSPLHF
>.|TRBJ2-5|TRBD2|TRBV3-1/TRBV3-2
TGTGCCAGCAGCCAACTACCCAAGGCCCGGGGACTAGCGGGAGCTAAACAAGAGACCCAGTACTTC
CASSQLPKARGLAGAKQETQYF
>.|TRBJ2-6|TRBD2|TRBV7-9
TGTGCCAGCAGCCGCGGACTAGCGGGAAATGGGGCCAACGTCCTGACTTTC
CASSRGLAGNGANVLTF
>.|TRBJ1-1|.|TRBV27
TGTGCCAGCAGTTTCAAAAGATCGAGCACTGAAGCTTTCTTT
CASSFKRSSTEAFF
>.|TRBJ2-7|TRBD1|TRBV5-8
TGTGCCAGCAGCTCACCGGGACAGTATATCGAGCAGTACTTC
CASSSPGQYIEQYF
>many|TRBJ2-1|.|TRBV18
TGTGCCAGCTCACTCGGCGGGCAGGTCGATGAGCAGTTCTTC
CASSLGGQVDEQFF
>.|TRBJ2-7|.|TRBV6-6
TGTGCCAGCGCGCGGTCGGAGGGGAACGAGCAGTACTTC
CASARSEGNEQYF
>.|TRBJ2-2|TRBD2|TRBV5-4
TGTGCCAGCAGCTCCGGGACTAGACCTAACACCGGGGAGCTGTTTTTT
CASSSGTRPNTGELFF
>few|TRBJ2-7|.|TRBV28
TGTGCCAGCAGTTTAGTGGTGGGAGTGGGAAACTACGAGCAGTACTTC
CASSLVVGVGNYEQYF
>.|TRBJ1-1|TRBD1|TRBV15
TGTGCCACCAGCTTGGAGGACAGGTTGAACACTGAAGCTTTCTTT
CATSLEDRLNTEAFF
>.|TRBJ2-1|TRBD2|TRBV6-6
TGTGCCAGCAGTTACTCGATAGCGGGAGGGAAAGATGAGCAGTTCTTC
CASSYSIAGGKDEQFF
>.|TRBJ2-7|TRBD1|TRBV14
TGTGCCAGCAGCCAGGACCCGGGACAGTCCCCCGAGCAGTACTTC
CASSQDPGQSPEQYF
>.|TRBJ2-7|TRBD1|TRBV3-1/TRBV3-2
TGTGCCAGCAGCCGGTATGAGGGACAGGGTCGAGAGCAGTACTTC
CASSRYEGQGREQYF
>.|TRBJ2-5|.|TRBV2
TGTGCCAGCAGTGAGTTTAGGGGGAACCAAGAGACCCAGTACTTC
CASSEFRGNQETQYF
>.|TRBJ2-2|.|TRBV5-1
TGCGCCAGCACCGAGAGGGTTACGAACACCGGGGAGCTGTTTTTT
CASTERVTNTGELFF
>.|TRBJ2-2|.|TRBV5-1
TGCGCCAGCAGGACTACAGCAAACACCGGGGAGCTGTTTTTT
CASRTTANTGELFF
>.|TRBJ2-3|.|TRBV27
TGTGCCAGCAGTTTATCTTGGCGGGACCGCACAGATACGCAGTATTTT
CASSLSWRDRTDTQYF
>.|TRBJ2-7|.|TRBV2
TGTGCCAGCAGTGAAGCCTGGAGCTCCTACGAGCAGTACTTC
CASSEAWSSYEQYF
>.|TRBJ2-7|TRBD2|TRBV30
TGTGCCTGGAGTCACCCGTCTTGGACTAGCGGCTCCTACGAGCAGTACTTC
CAWSHPSWTSGSYEQYF